This entry lists 24 T cell receptor beta chains sequenced from one sample in a study of post-analysis software for immune sequencing data. Study-wide findings and caveats: Patients showed TRBV5-6, TRBV5-1 and TRBV20-1 among five TRBV segments more frequent than in controls.

Built from TCR beta cDNA, the libraries had unique molecular identifiers in them. MiXCR, applied by TCRdb to the PCR reads, yields one record per CDR3 protein. The table has roughly 600,000 distinct CDR3 sequences, around 40% seen once. Antigen specificity for these receptors is unknown. Material: blood. The receptors shown here come from a girl aged 5-17 years with multiple sclerosis.

In this sample, this clonotype turned up a few times. V gene TRBV5-1 combines with J gene TRBJ2-6, with unresolved D. CDR3 length equals 17 residues. From germline, CDR1 is SGHRS and CDR2 YFSETQ. Between the trimmed V and J ends, which lost 1 base and 0 bases, there was a span of 11 bases. CDR3 region: CASSLFTDRSGANVLTF. Here the CDR3 DNA reads TGCGCCAGCAGCTTGTTTACAGACCGCTCTGGGGCCAACGTCCTGACTTTC.

CDR3: CASSLQGFLDETQYF. The CDR3 DNA is TGTGCCAGCAGCCTACAGGGGTTCCTAGACGAGACCCAGTACTTC. The V and J genes are TRBV2 and TRBJ2-5; 7 nucleotides match TRBD1. This CDR3 comprises 15 residues. The J segment lost 5 bases and the V segment lost 6 bases, leaving 12 bases of the junction unmatched. Germline CDR1 is SNHLY and CDR2 is FYNNEI. The entire variable domain, with the rest obtained from reference TRBV2 and TRBJ2-5, is as follows: EPEVTQTPSHQVTQMGQEVILRCVPISNHLYFYWYRQILGQKVEFLVSFYNNEISEKSEIFDDQFSVERPDGSNFTLKIRSTKLEDSAMYFCASSLQGFLDETQYFGPGTRLLVL.

The chain is built from TRBV20-1 and TRBJ1-4, with D unresolved. Germline loops: CDR1 DFQATT, CDR2 SNEGSKA (reference sequence). Trimming removed 1 base at V and 8 bases at J, with 20 bases between. The CDR3 sequence is 16 residues long. This CDR3 is CSARVPRSWQREKLFF. DNA for the CDR3: TGCAGTGCTAGAGTCCCTAGAAGCTGGCAGAGAGAAAAACTGTTTTTT.

V and J are TRBV12-3 or TRBV12-4 and TRBJ2-5; perhaps D is TRBD1 or TRBD2 (5 bases each). The CDR3 extends over 14 amino acids. V lost 4 bases, J lost 1 base, and 10 bases lay in between. CDR3: CASSSSGTQETQYF. The CDR3 bases are TGTGCCAGCAGTTCATCCGGGACCCAAGAGACCCAGTACTTC.

The rearrangement uses TRBV12-3 or TRBV12-4 and TRBJ2-7; 12 bases align to TRBD2. The tail of the sequence fits TRBJ2-5 better, so the J call may be wrong. CDR3 length equals 15 residues. The CDR3 DNA follows: TGTGCCAGCAGCCTAGGGACTAGCGGGTTGGCGACCCAGTACTTC. Translated: CASSLGTSGLATQYF.

The V gene is TRBV24-1, the J gene TRBJ1-1; 10 bases agree with TRBD1. There are 16 residues in the CDR3. V lost 4 bases, J lost 5 bases, and 9 bases stayed unmatched. Germline V CDR1 and CDR2: KGHDR, SFDVKD. The CDR3 nucleotides are TGTGCCACCAGTGACAATCGACAGGGGGCGAGGACTGAAGCTTTCTTT. It codes for CATSDNRQGARTEAFF.

This clonotype was found a few times. V usage is TRBV5-1 and J usage is TRBJ2-1, with no clear D. Trimming stripped 0 bases from V and 8 bases from J, with 12 bases between. This CDR3 region has 14 residues. The germline V gene encodes CDR1 SGHRS and CDR2 YFSETQ. The CDR3 bases are TGCGCCAGCAGCTTGGGGTTCAGTGACGATGAGCAGTTCTTC. Residues: CASSLGFSDDEQFF.

This clonotype was recorded only once. The rearrangement joins TRBV7-2 to TRBJ2-5; D is uncertain. CDR1 and CDR2 (germline): SGHTA, FQGNSA. V was trimmed by 1 base and J by 1 base, leaving 13 bases between them. The CDR3 loop spans 16 amino acids. The CDR3 coding sequence is TGTGCCAGCAGCTTAGTAGGTGTTTGGCCCCAAGAGACCCAGTACTTC. This gives the protein CASSLVGVWPQETQYF.

This clonotype was recorded a few times. The V call is TRBV5-5, the J call TRBJ2-5; weak D call: TRBD2 (6 bases). The ends were cut back, 2 bases at V and 5 bases at J, with 16 bases in the middle. This CDR3 spans 15 amino acids. The germline gives CDR1 SGHKS, CDR2 YYEKEE (reference sequence). The CDR3 nucleotides are TGTGCCAGCAGCTTACGCCCGACGGGGGAGGAGACCCAGTACTTC. This codes for CASSLRPTGEETQYF.

The V gene is TRBV29-1, the J gene TRBJ2-1, with a weak D call TRBD1 (6 bases). V shed 3 bases and J shed 7 bases, with 13 bases lying between them. In germline, CDR1 is SQVTM, CDR2 ANQGSEA. The CDR3 loop spans 13 amino acids. In DNA, the CDR3 is TGCAGCGTTGAGGGGGCAGGTCGGAATGAGCAGTTCTTC. Its protein product is CSVEGAGRNEQFF.

A single count supports this clonotype. Its ends do not fully match the called genes, so a read error is possible. The V call is TRBV4-1, the J call TRBJ1-5, with D unclear. Per the germline V gene, CDR1 is MGHRA and CDR2 is YSYEKL. This CDR3 spans 15 amino acids. DNA for the CDR3: TGCGCCAGCAGACTGGCGGCCAAGAATAATCCGCCCCAGCATTTT. Translated: CASRLAAKNNPPQHF.

CDR3 amino acids: CASIYVTGNSYEQYF. The CDR3 DNA follows: TGTGCCAGCATCTACGTTACAGGAAATTCCTACGAGCAGTACTTC. The chain combines TRBV6-1 with TRBJ2-7; tentative D call: TRBD1 (5 bases). The V gene's germline CDR1 is MNHNS and CDR2 SASEGT. Trimming removed 7 bases from V and 1 base from J, with 17 bases in between. The CDR3 extends over 15 amino acids.

The chain links TRBV10-3 to TRBJ1-2; TRBD1 agrees at 10 bases. The CDR3 runs 16 residues. The V segment lost 3 bases and the J segment 6 bases; nucleotides outside the gene matches: 10. From germline, CDR1 is ENHRY and CDR2 SYGVKD. Here the CDR3 DNA reads TGTGCCATCAGTGATTCCGTGGGACAGGGGATCCATGGCTACACCTTC. Its protein product is CAISDSVGQGIHGYTF.

This clonotype has only a few counts. J is TRBJ2-5 and V is TRBV29-1; D may correspond to TRBD1 or TRBD2 (5 bases each). Germline V lookup: CDR1 SQVTM, CDR2 ANQGSEA. V was trimmed by 6 bases and J by 5 bases, leaving 19 bases between them. CDR3 size: 14 residues. Written as DNA, the CDR3 is TGCAGCGTGGAGGCCGACAGTCGTTGGGAGACCCAGTACTTC. This sequence encodes CSVEADSRWETQYF.

The V gene is TRBV15, the J gene TRBJ2-1, with D perhaps TRBD1 or TRBD2 (5 bases each). This CDR3 has 13 residues. V shed 3 bases and J shed 8 bases, with 11 bases lying between them. From germline, CDR1 is LNHNV and CDR2 YYDKDF (reference sequence). The CDR3 region is CATSRVRGHEQFF. CDR3 nucleotide sequence: TGTGCCACCAGCAGGGTGAGGGGACATGAGCAGTTCTTC.

V is TRBV5-1 and J is TRBJ2-7; TRBD1 agrees at 10 bases. CDR3 length equals 15 residues. CDR1 and CDR2 (germline): SGHRS, YFSETQ. With V trimmed by 4 bases and J by 4 bases, 8 bases remained unmatched. In DNA, the CDR3 is TGCGCCAGCAGCGCTACCGGGACAGGGGAGTACGAGCAGTACTTC. Amino acid sequence: CASSATGTGEYEQYF.

With regard to this clonotype: One end of the junction fails to match germline, which may point to a read error. The chain joins TRBV7-9 to TRBJ2-1; unclear D gene. The CDR3 is 14 amino acids. Germline V gives CDR1 SEHNR, CDR2 FQNEAQ (reference sequence). CDR3 amino acids: CTSSLEVGSLEQFF. The CDR3 DNA follows: TGTACCAGCAGCTTAGAAGTAGGCAGTCTAGAGCAGTTCTTC.

The table lists this clonotype with many counts. The V gene is TRBV7-2, the J gene TRBJ2-1; D is unclear. CDR3 length: 14 amino acids. Germline loops: CDR1 SGHTA, CDR2 FQGNSA. V was trimmed by 4 bases and J by 1 base, leaving 8 bases between them. The CDR3 DNA reads TGTGCCAGCAGCTCGGACGGGTCCTACAATGAGCAGTTCTTC. Translation gives CASSSDGSYNEQFF.

This clonotype was picked up one time. The V and J genes are TRBV9 and TRBJ1-5, with 7 bases fitting TRBD1. Germline-derived CDR1 and CDR2 are SGDLS and YYNGEE. The CDR3 runs 17 residues. Unmatched junction bases numbered 13, after V lost 3 bases and J lost 4 bases. The CDR3 is CASSAGAEDRSNQPQHF. In DNA form, the CDR3 reads TGTGCCAGCAGCGCAGGGGCAGAGGACAGGTCAAATCAGCCCCAGCATTTT.

This clonotype was counted once. J is TRBJ1-1 and V is TRBV14, with D unresolved. This CDR3 is 15 amino acids long. The V gene's germline CDR1 is SGHDN and CDR2 FVKESK. Trimming removed 0 bases from V and 3 bases from J, with 11 bases in between. The CDR3 spells CASSQDIGVYTEAFF. CDR3 bases: TGTGCCAGCAGCCAAGATATTGGGGTTTACACTGAAGCTTTCTTT. Drawing the rest from reference TRBV14 and TRBJ1-1, the complete variable domain is EAGVTQFPSHSVIEKGQTVTLRCDPISGHDNLYWYRRVMGKEIKFLLHFVKESKQDESGMPNNRFLAERTGGTYSTLKVQPAELEDSGVYFCASSQDIGVYTEAFFGQGTRLTVV.

The chain combines TRBV7-8 with TRBJ2-4; no firm D call. This CDR3 region has 14 residues. V lost 1 base, J lost 6 bases, and 10 bases lay in between. The germline V gene has CDR1 SGHVS and CDR2 FQNEAQ. The CDR3 reads CASSLEYRRNIQYF. The CDR3 bases are TGTGCCAGCAGCTTAGAGTATAGGAGAAACATTCAGTACTTC.

This clonotype came up a few times. The V call is TRBV6-1, the J call TRBJ2-5, with 10 bases aligning to TRBD2. Germline CDR1 reads MNHNS; CDR2 reads SASEGT. With V trimmed by 4 bases and J by 5 bases, 7 bases remained unmatched. The CDR3 sequence is 15 residues long. Here the CDR3 reads CASSVASGSHETQYF. DNA of the CDR3: TGTGCCAGCAGTGTCGCTAGCGGGAGTCACGAGACCCAGTACTTC.

A single count supports this clonotype. J is TRBJ2-3 and V is TRBV20-1; D gene ambiguous. The CDR3 sequence is 14 residues long. V was clipped by 5 bases and J by 0 bases, with 12 bases between them. CDR1 is DFQATT and CDR2 is SNEGSKA in the germline V gene (reference sequence). The CDR3 loop reads CSAPSVSSTDTQYF. For the CDR3, the DNA is TGCAGTGCTCCGAGCGTCTCTAGCACAGATACGCAGTATTTT.

The rearrangement uses TRBV20-1 and TRBJ1-5; no firm D call. Germline CDR1 reads DFQATT; CDR2 reads SNEGSKA (reference sequence). Trimming stripped 0 bases from V and 0 bases from J, with 12 bases between. CDR3 size: 16 residues. For the CDR3, the DNA is TGCAGTGCTAGAGATCCAGGAGCTTATAGCAATCAGCCCCAGCATTTT. Translation gives CSARDPGAYSNQPQHF.